A selection of T cell receptor beta chains follows, all from one sample in a study of spatial heterogeneity in lung cancer. TCRdb processed the 5' RACE reads anew with MiXCR; each CDR3 protein has one entry. The sample has tens of thousands of distinct CDR3 sequences; 10% to 15% are singletons. The specimen was PBMCs, collected at surgery. These receptors were collected from a male donor with early-stage non-small cell lung cancer. CDR3s leave out the opening cysteine and the closing phenylalanine or tryptophan. Each record gives: V gene, J gene, clone size, CDR3 protein. A row's size may be missing; if present it is once, few, many or a size class.

TRBV27	TRBJ1-2	few	ASSPTANYGYT
TRBV7-9	TRBJ2-1	few	ASSSPGLGDDNEQF
TRBV20-1	TRBJ1-1	-	SARDSPGGYTEAF
TRBV6-6	TRBJ2-6	-	ASSPPSGANVLT
TRBV18	TRBJ2-1	few	ASSRQPGLAGSYNEQF
TRBV12-3/TRBV12-4	TRBJ2-1	-	ASSLRGGSLENEQF
TRBV12-3/TRBV12-4	TRBJ2-7	-	ASSPAASGGYEQY
TRBV7-9	TRBJ2-1	-	ASSLVGPSGGYNEQF
TRBV5-1	TRBJ2-7	few	ASSSGVGGEQY
TRBV20-1	TRBJ1-5	-	SATMGQDQPQH
TRBV12-5	TRBJ1-3	few	ASGLLGASSGNTIY
TRBV10-3	TRBJ2-3	-	AITFSGTSTDTQY
TRBV27	TRBJ2-3	many	ASSFTFADTQY
TRBV7-9	TRBJ2-1	-	ASSLARETGASPSSYNEQF
TRBV11-2	TRBJ1-3	many	ASLAGRSGNTIY
TRBV28	TRBJ1-5	many	ASSLYRTDGQPQH
TRBV7-9	TRBJ2-7	-	ASSRDSFGEQY
TRBV20-1	TRBJ2-1	-	SARDYRQGSLNEQF
TRBV6-5	TRBJ1-2	-	ASSYSTQVSSYGYT
TRBV4-3	TRBJ2-1	many	ASSQEGLAGYNEQF
TRBV10-3	TRBJ2-5	-	AISLGLQQETQY
TRBV7-9	TRBJ2-7	-	ASSLVNPYEQY
TRBV20-1	TRBJ1-5	few	SAAARGSNQPQH
TRBV14	TRBJ1-1	many	ASSATRNTEAF
TRBV4-3	TRBJ1-6	-	ASSQDRGSYNSPLH
TRBV12-3/TRBV12-4	TRBJ2-1	few	ASSLEGYPYNEQF
TRBV30	TRBJ1-2	few	AWRGTGGSGYT
TRBV5-6	TRBJ1-5	many	ASSLARTASHQPQH
TRBV5-1	TRBJ1-1	few	ASSPGTGGAGTEAF
TRBV10-3	TRBJ2-1	-	AIKPESSYNEQF
TRBV20-1	TRBJ2-1	-	SAQTSGRAVEQF
TRBV6-2/TRBV6-3	TRBJ1-4	-	ASSSRGENEKLF
TRBV9	TRBJ2-5	few	ASSRAGGLQETQY
TRBV6-2/TRBV6-3	TRBJ1-1	-	ASSYVQLTEAF
TRBV6-2/TRBV6-3	TRBJ2-1	few	ASSYSRLAVYNEQF
TRBV6-2/TRBV6-3	TRBJ1-6	-	ASSRGAQGGSPLH
TRBV28	TRBJ2-5	few	ASKDRGETQY
TRBV4-2	TRBJ2-1	-	ASSQTPSGPYNEQF
TRBV9	TRBJ1-5	few	ASSVTGTPHQPQH
TRBV28	TRBJ2-3	few	ASSLPLRAGVDTQY
TRBV4-1	TRBJ1-2	-	ASSQAPPGVGYT
TRBV23-1	TRBJ2-3	-	ASSLFGPGLSTDTQY
TRBV20-1	TRBJ2-1	few	SARTPPRQGYNEQF
TRBV29-1	TRBJ2-5	many	SAPLPGENQETQY
TRBV12-3/TRBV12-4	TRBJ2-1	few	ASSFSAGDEQF
TRBV4-3	TRBJ2-2	-	ASSQVGGDPNTGELF
TRBV12-3/TRBV12-4	TRBJ2-7	many	ASSFTPLLLAGGFRSSYEQY
TRBV6-2/TRBV6-3	TRBJ2-7	many	ASSTGTVYEQY
TRBV20-1	TRBJ2-3	-	SADGVAGRPGDTQY
TRBV7-6	TRBJ1-5	-	ASSPDASNQPQH
TRBV7-2	TRBJ1-6	-	ASRPEAGLDSPLH
TRBV20-1	TRBJ1-5	few	SASVAYSNQPQH
TRBV6-6	TRBJ2-7	few	ASGRDWTLITYEQY
TRBV6-5	TRBJ1-4	few	ASSTTGGMGVGKLF